This T cell receptor (beta chain) originates from a study of early stage breast cancer tumors (dated by TCRdb to the late 2010s). About the study as a whole: Of the approximately 15 invasive breast tumors, about a dozen were found to be estrogen receptor-positive, progesterone receptor-positive and HER2-negative. Most of the 12 ER+/PR+/HER2- tumors were invasive ductal carcinomas, while the other four were invasive lobular carcinomas. On average, each sample had about 9.7-fold read coverage. The samples as a whole yielded 2 million to 3 million detected templates, corresponding to about 1.1 million unique clonotypes. Beyond this particular receptor, the publication reports: Repertoires from blood resembled normal breast more closely than tumor, and using blood as a reference for each tissue separated tumor from normal in most of the 16 patients. Enriched TCRB sequences shared across patients were mostly commonly generated sequences, unlikely to play an important role in the tumor microenvironment. Sequencing bulk genomic DNA from unsorted cells could not capture chain pairing or functional markers like CD4, CD8 and FOXP3. The small cohort size prevented analysis by tumor subtype. Compared with adjacent normal breast tissue, tumors had about 2.5-fold higher T cell density and higher clonality.

Each sample was amplified as two independent genomic DNA replicates: roughly 0.5 ug for blood and about 1.4 ug for tumor or normal breast. Following the manufacturer's instructions, the ImmunoSeq Intro kit was used to carry out TCRB sequencing on genomic DNA. The multiplex PCR ran for 30 to 40 cycles using proprietary primers and spike-in control sequences for absolute quantification. Single-end 150-bp reads were used to sequence an 87-bp fragment covering the CDR3 and the flanking V and J genes. Seven samples, each with two replicates, were multiplexed per lane of an Illumina MiSeq using version 3.0 chemistry. The original methods were these. The vendor's proprietary pipeline processed the raw data and merged both replicates into a single result for each sample. To define clonotypes, the study grouped productive rearrangements that shared the V-gene family, CDR3 amino acid sequence and J-gene segment. To compute clonality, the normalized Shannon entropy (Pielou evenness) of TCRB abundances was subtracted from 1. To estimate T cell density, the total number of templates was divided by the input cell count, which was inferred from how much DNA went in. Total repertoire diversity and clonality were estimated with Recon using default parameters. A clonotype was considered tumor-enriched if its abundance in tumor exceeded 0.1% and was at least 32-fold higher than its abundance in normal breast. TCRdb retrieved this table from immuneACCESS and kept in-frame rearrangements only. Not all clones are present; in checked studies, unresolved V genes account for under half, and no reason is known for the remainder. That table furnishes V, J and clone size, whereas the DNA furnished D and trimming. The sample table holds 45,000 to 60,000 clones, of which about nine tenths were seen once. About 5% of the sample is in the top ten clones.

The study profiled bulk TCR beta-chain repertoires in matched peripheral blood, tumor and adjacent normal breast tissue taken from about 15 patients with early-stage breast cancer. Before surgery, roughly 4.5-10 mL of whole blood was collected in EDTA tubes and processed within 2 hours. Peripheral blood mononuclear cells were isolated by Ficoll-Paque centrifugation in SepMate-50 tubes. PBMCs were cryopreserved in about 90% FBS with roughly 10% DMSO in aliquots of about 1.8 to 4.5 million cells and stored in liquid nitrogen. The Qiagen AllPrep DNA/RNA Mini kit was used to extract genomic DNA. This clone was counted a single time. The antigen it binds to is not known. Nothing much larger sits one base from this clone, and base qualities are not available. Trimming removed 3 bases from V and 4 bases from J; the gene matches leave 6 bases unexplained. Per the germline V gene, SGHRS is the CDR1 and YFSETQ is the CDR2. The CDR3 runs 14 amino acids, cysteine and phenylalanine included. Only the CDR3 DNA stays, 42 bases, in frame from base 1.

The chain links TRBV5-1 with TRBJ1-2; 7 middle bases align to TRBD1. The sequencing input was blood. This receptor was obtained from a person in their 70s with breast cancer. The nucleotide sequence reads TGCGCCAGCAGCTCGCCGGGACAGCGCTATGGCTACACCTTC. Its translation reads: CASSSPGQRYGYTF.